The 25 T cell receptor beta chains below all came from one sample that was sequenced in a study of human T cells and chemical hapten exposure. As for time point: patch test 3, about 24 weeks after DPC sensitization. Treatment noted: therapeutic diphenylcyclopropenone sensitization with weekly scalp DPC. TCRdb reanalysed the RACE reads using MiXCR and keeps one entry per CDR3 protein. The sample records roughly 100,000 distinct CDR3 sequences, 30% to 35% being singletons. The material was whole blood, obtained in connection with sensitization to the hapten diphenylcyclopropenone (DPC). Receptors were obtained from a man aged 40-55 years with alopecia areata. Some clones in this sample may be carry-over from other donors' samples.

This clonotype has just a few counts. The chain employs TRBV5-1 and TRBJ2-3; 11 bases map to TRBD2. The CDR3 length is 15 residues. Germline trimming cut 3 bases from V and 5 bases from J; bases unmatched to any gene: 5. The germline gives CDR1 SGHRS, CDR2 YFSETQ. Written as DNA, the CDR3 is TGCGCCAGCAGCTCCGGGACTAGCGGAGGAGATACGCAGTATTTT. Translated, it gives CASSSGTSGGDTQYF.

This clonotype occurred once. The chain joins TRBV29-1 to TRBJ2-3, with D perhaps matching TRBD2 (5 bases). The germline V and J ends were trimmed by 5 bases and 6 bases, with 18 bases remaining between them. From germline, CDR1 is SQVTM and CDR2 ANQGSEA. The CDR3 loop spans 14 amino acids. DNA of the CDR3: TGCAGCGTTTACGTTGGCACCCGCGGGGATACGCAGTATTTT. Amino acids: CSVYVGTRGDTQYF.

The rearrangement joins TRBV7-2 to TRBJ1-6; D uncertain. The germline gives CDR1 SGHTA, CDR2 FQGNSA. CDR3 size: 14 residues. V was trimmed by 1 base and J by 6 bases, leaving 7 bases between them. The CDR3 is CASSLGGSNSPLHF. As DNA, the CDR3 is TGTGCCAGCAGCTTAGGAGGGAGTAATTCACCCCTCCACTTT.

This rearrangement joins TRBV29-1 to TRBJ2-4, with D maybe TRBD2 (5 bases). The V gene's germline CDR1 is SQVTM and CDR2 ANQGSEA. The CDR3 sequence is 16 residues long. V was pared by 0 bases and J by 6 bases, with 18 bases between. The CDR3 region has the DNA TGCAGCGTTGAAGAGGAGCGCGGGTCTGTGATAAACATTCAGTACTTC. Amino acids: CSVEEERGSVINIQYF.

For the CDR3, the DNA is TGTGCCAGCTCACCACGGACAGGGGGCGCGTTGTTTTTGGAAGGGCAGTACTTC. Translating it yields CASSPRTGGALFLEGQYF. The chain uses TRBV18 and TRBJ2-7; 11 bases align to TRBD1. With V trimmed by 1 base and J by 9 bases, 17 bases remained unmatched. Germline-derived CDR1 and CDR2 are KGHSH and LQKENI. This CDR3 is 18 amino acids long. The full variable domain, completed using reference TRBV18 and TRBJ2-7, is NAGVMQNPRHLVRRRGQEARLRCSPMKGHSHVYWYRQLPEEGLKFMVYLQKENIIDESGMPKERFSAEFPKEGPSILRIQQVVRGDSAAYFCASSPRTGGALFLEGQYFGPGTRLTVT.

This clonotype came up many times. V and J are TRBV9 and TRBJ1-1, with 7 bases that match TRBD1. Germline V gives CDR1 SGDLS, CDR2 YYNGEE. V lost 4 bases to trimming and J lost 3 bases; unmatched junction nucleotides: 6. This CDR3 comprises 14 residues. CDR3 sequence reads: CASSLTGDYTEAFF. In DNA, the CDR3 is TGTGCCAGCAGCCTAACAGGGGACTACACTGAAGCTTTCTTT.

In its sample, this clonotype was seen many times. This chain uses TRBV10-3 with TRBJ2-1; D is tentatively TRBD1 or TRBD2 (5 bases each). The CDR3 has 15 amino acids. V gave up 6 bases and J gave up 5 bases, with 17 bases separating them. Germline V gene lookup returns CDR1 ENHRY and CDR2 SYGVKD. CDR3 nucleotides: TGTGCCATCAGGGATGTTTCGGGACGGGACAATGAGCAGTTCTTC. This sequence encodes CAIRDVSGRDNEQFF.

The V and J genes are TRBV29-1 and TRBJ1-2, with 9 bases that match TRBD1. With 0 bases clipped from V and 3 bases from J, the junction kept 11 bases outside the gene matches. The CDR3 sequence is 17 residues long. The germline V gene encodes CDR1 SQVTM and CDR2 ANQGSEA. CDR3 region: CSVEDFDRGGGDYGYTF. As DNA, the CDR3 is TGCAGCGTTGAAGATTTTGACAGGGGGGGAGGAGACTATGGCTACACCTTC.

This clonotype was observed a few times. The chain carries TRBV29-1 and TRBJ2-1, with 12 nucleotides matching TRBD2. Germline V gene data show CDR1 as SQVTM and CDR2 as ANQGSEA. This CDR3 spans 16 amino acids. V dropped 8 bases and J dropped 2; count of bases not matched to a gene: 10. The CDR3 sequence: CSLRGLAGSTYNEQFF. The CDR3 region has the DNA TGCAGCCTCAGAGGACTAGCGGGGTCAACCTACAATGAGCAGTTCTTC.

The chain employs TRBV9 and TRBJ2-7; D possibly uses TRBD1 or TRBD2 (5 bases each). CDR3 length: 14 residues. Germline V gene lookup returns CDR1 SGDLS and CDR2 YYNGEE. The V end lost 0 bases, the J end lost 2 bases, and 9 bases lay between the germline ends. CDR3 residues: CASSVGGETYEQYV. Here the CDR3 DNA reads TGTGCCAGCAGCGTAGGAGGGGAGACCTACGAGCAGTACGTC.

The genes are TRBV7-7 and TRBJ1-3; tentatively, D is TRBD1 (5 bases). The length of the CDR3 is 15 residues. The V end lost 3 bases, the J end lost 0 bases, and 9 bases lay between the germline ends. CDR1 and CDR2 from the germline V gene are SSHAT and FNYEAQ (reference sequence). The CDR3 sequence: CASSLDISSGNTIYF. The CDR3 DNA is TGTGCCAGCAGCTTGGACATCAGCTCTGGAAACACCATATATTTT.

This chain's CDR3 is CASSLELGASRPPYF. In nucleotides, the CDR3 is TGTGCCAGCAGCTTAGAGTTAGGCGCTAGCCGACCCCCGTATTTT. The V call is TRBV11-3, the J call TRBJ2-3; TRBD2 might be the D (5 bases). Germline V gene lookup returns CDR1 SGHNT and CDR2 YENEEA. The CDR3 consists of 15 residues. V lost 0 bases and J 14 bases, leaving 21 bases between the germline ends.

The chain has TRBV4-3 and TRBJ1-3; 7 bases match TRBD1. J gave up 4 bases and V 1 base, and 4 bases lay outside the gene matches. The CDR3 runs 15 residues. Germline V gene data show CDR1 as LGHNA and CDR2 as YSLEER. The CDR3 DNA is TGCGCCAGCAGCCAAGGGGACAGAACAGGAAACACCATATATTTT. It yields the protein CASSQGDRTGNTIYF.

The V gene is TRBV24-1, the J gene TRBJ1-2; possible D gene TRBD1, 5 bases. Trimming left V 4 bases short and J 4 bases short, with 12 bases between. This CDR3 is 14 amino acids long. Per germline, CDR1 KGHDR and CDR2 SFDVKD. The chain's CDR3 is CATSEPGALYGYTF. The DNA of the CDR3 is TGTGCCACCAGTGAACCCGGGGCCCTCTATGGCTACACCTTC.

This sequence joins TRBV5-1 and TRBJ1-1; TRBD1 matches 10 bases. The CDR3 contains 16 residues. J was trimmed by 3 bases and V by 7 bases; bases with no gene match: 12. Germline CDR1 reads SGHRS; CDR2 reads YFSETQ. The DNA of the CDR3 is TGCGCCAGCGTTAGTGGTGAAGACAGGGGGCACACTGAAGCTTTCTTT. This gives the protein CASVSGEDRGHTEAFF.

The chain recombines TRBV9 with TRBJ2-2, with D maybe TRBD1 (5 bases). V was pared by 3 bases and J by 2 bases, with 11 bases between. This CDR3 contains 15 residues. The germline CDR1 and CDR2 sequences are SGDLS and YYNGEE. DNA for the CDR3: TGTGCCAGCAGCGAGGGGTTACCAAACACCGGGGAGCTGTTTTTT. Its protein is CASSEGLPNTGELFF.

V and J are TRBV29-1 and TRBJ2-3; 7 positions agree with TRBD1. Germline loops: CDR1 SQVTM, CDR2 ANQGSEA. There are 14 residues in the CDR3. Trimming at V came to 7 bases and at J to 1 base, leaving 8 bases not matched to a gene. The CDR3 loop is CSADRARGTDTQYF. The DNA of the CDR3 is TGCAGCGCTGACAGGGCCCGGGGCACAGATACGCAGTATTTT.

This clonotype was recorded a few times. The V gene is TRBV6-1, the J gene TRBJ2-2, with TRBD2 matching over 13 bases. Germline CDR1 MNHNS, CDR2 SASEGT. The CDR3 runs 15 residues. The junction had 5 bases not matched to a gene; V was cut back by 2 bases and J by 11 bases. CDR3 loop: CASSERTSGRIELFF. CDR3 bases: TGTGCCAGCAGTGAAAGGACTAGCGGGAGAATAGAGCTGTTTTTT.

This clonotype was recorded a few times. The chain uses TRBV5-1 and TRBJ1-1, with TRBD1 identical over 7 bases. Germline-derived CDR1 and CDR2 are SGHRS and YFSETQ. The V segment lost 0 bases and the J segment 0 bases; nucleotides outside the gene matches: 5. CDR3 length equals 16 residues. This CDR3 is CASSLGQGVLNTEAFF. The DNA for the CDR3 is TGCGCCAGCAGCTTGGGTCAGGGGGTCCTGAACACTGAAGCTTTCTTT. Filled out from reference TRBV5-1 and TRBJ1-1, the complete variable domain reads KAGVTQTPRYLIKTRGQQVTLSCSPISGHRSVSWYQQTPGQGLQFLFEYFSETQRNKGNFPGRFSGRQFSNSRSEMNVSTLELGDSALYLCASSLGQGVLNTEAFFGQGTRLTVV.

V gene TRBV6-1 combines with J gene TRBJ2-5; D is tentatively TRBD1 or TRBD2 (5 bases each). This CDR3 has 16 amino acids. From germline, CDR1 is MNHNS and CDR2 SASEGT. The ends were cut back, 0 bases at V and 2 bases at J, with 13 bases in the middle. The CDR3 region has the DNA TGTGCCAGCAGTGAAGCGCGTGGGACGGCGCAAGAGACCCAGTACTTC. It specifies CASSEARGTAQETQYF.

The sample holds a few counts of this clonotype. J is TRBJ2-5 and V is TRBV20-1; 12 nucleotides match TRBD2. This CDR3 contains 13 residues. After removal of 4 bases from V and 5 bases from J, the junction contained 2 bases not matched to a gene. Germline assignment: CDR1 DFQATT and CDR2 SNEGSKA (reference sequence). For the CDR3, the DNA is TGCAGTGCTACTAGCGGGAGGGGTGAGACCCAGTACTTC. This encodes CSATSGRGETQYF.

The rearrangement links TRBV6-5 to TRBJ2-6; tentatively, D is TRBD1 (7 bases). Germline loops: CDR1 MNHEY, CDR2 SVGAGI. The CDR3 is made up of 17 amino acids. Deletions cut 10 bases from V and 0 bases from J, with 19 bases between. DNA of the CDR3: TGTGCCATCGGTCGGCGGGGACAGAGCTCTGGGGCCAACGTCCTGACTTTC. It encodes CAIGRRGQSSGANVLTF.

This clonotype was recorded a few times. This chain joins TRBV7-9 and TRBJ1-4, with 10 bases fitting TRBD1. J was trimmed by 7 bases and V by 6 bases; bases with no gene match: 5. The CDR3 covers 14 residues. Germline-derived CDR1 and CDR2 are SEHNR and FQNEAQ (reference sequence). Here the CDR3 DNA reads TGTGCCAGCAGTGACAGGGGGCGGTTTGAAAAACTGTTTTTT. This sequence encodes CASSDRGRFEKLFF.

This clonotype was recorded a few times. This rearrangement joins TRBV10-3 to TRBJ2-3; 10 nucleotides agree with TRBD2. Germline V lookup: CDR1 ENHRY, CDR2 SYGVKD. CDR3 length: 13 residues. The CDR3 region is CALLAGDTDTQYF. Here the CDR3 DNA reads TGTGCTCTGCTAGCGGGGGACACAGATACGCAGTATTTT.

The CDR3 spells CASSPTSGGGYYEQYF. The CDR3 DNA reads TGTGCCAGCAGTCCCACCTCTGGGGGGGGATACTACGAGCAGTACTTC. This chain uses TRBV6-1 with TRBJ2-7; TRBD2 aligns across 7 bases. Trimming at V came to 5 bases and at J to 3 bases, leaving 13 bases not matched to a gene. The CDR3 has 16 amino acids. Germline V CDR1 and CDR2: MNHNS, SASEGT.